This TCR beta chain appears in the sequencing data of a study of T cells after yellow fever vaccination. Study-level results: A secondary response was less intense yet reached its peak sooner, at day 5 versus 15. Repertoires sorted by FACS could include abundant clonotypes that are contaminants from the bulk population.

MiXCR was run by TCRdb on the 5' RACE reads, yielding one entry per CDR3 protein. The sample consists of a few hundred thousand distinct CDR3 sequences, 5.5% to 8.5% of them appearing once. In the case of this clonotype: The antigen is unknown.

The sequence came from a man between 25 and 39 years old who received the YFV17D yellow fever vaccine. The sample in question was CD4+ T cells sorted from PBMCs, obtained on the day of the yellow fever booster vaccination.

The DNA for the CDR3 is TGCGCCAGCAGCCAAGATCCGTTCTACACAGATACGCAGTATTTT. Residues: CASSQDPFYTDTQYF. The genes are TRBV4-1 and TRBJ2-3, with D unresolved. The CDR3 covers 15 residues. Trimming took 0 bases from V and 2 from J, leaving 9 bases between them. Germline V lookup: CDR1 MGHRA, CDR2 YSYEKL.